This T cell receptor (beta chain) was sequenced during a study of a mutant IDH1 vaccine in newly diagnosed glioma. The time point here: week 47, end of study. What each vaccine dose contained was 300 ug of mutant IDH1 20-mer peptide, accompanied by topical imiquimod. New WHO grade 3 or 4 astrocytomas that were IDH1-mutant and ATRX-lost had been found in donors. Profiled with immunoSEQ multiplex PCR; TCRdb holds only in-frame clones, not every one. The sample lists about 94,000 clones; around nine tenths were seen once. With respect to this clone: What it binds is not known.

This CDR3 has 15 residues. After removal of 2 bases from V and 4 bases from J, the junction contained 4 bases not matched to a gene. Germline lookup yields CDR1 MNHEY and CDR2 SVGAGI. The origin of this receptor is a woman in her forties or fifties with glioma. The V and J genes are TRBV6-5 and TRBJ2-3; TRBD1 matches 9 bases. The sample in question was PBMCs, obtained from a glioma patient whose treatment included an IDH1 peptide vaccine. Written as DNA, the CDR3 is TGTGCCAGCAGTTACGGGACAGGGAGCGCAGATACGCAGTATTTT. Protein sequence: CASSYGTGSADTQYF.